A selection of T cell receptor beta chains follows, all from one sample in a study of blood T cell repertoires in COVID-19. Sequencing was performed with immunoSEQ multiplex PCR; in TCRdb, only in-frame clones are kept and a portion is missing. The profile shows 250,000 or so clones, approximately 81% of them singletons. Material: PBMCs or T cells enriched from blood (not recorded which). Source of these receptors: a woman between 45 and 65 years old who had been exposed to COVID-19. CDR3s include the opening cysteine and the closing phenylalanine or tryptophan. Fields, in order: J gene, clone size, V gene, D gene, CDR3 protein, CDR3 DNA. D genes are given only for firm matches. Rows give clone size only sometimes, using once, few, many, or a class for an expanded clone.

j_call: TRBJ1-1
clone_size: .
v_call: TRBV6-6
d_call: TRBD1
cdr3_aa: CASRPTGLNTEAFF
cdr3_nt: TGTGCCAGCAGGCCGACAGGGCTGAACACTGAAGCTTTCTTT

j_call: TRBJ2-5
clone_size: .
v_call: TRBV6-2/TRBV6-3
d_call: .
cdr3_aa: CASSYGSLETQYF
cdr3_nt: TGTGCCAGCAGTTACGGCAGTCTGGAGACCCAGTACTTC

j_call: TRBJ1-2
clone_size: .
v_call: TRBV2
d_call: .
cdr3_aa: CASSVGRDFPYGYTF
cdr3_nt: TGTGCCAGCAGTGTAGGCCGGGACTTCCCCTATGGCTACACCTTC

j_call: TRBJ1-1
clone_size: .
v_call: TRBV2
d_call: TRBD1
cdr3_aa: CASSEQGAEAFF
cdr3_nt: TGTGCCAGCAGTGAGCAGGGGGCTGAAGCTTTCTTT

j_call: TRBJ1-6
clone_size: .
v_call: TRBV28
d_call: .
cdr3_aa: CASSIRGDGNSPLHF
cdr3_nt: TGTGCCAGCAGCATTCGGGGGGATGGTAATTCACCCCTCCACTTT

j_call: TRBJ1-6
clone_size: .
v_call: TRBV5-4
d_call: TRBD1
cdr3_aa: CASSWDRVNSPLHF
cdr3_nt: TGTGCCAGCAGCTGGGACAGGGTGAATTCACCCCTCCACTTT

j_call: TRBJ2-1
clone_size: once
v_call: TRBV27
d_call: .
cdr3_aa: CASSFMSASRDEQFF
cdr3_nt: TGTGCCAGCAGTTTTATGTCCGCCTCCAGGGATGAGCAGTTCTTC

j_call: TRBJ1-1
clone_size: .
v_call: TRBV27
d_call: .
cdr3_aa: CASRSTGRTEAFF
cdr3_nt: TGTGCCAGCCGATCTACAGGGAGAACTGAAGCTTTCTTT

j_call: TRBJ1-1
clone_size: .
v_call: TRBV5-4
d_call: .
cdr3_aa: CASSLEDTGSNEAFF
cdr3_nt: TGTGCCAGCAGCTTGGAGGATACAGGGTCAAATGAAGCTTTCTTT

j_call: TRBJ2-4
clone_size: .
v_call: TRBV3-1/TRBV3-2
d_call: .
cdr3_aa: CASSPRGALGAKNIQYF
cdr3_nt: TGTGCCAGCAGCCCCCGCGGGGCGCTTGGTGCCAAAAACATTCAGTACTTC

j_call: TRBJ1-2
clone_size: .
v_call: TRBV12-3/TRBV12-4
d_call: .
cdr3_aa: CASNFRETDGYTF
cdr3_nt: TGTGCCAGCAATTTCAGGGAAACGGATGGCTACACCTTC

j_call: TRBJ2-5
clone_size: .
v_call: TRBV14
d_call: TRBD2
cdr3_aa: CASSLRPRGAGRMRETQYF
cdr3_nt: TGTGCCAGCAGCCTACGCCCGCGGGGGGCAGGCCGAATGAGAGAGACCCAGTACTTC

j_call: TRBJ1-3
clone_size: .
v_call: TRBV15
d_call: .
cdr3_aa: CATSRDKTSRGNQDTIYF
cdr3_nt: TGTGCCACCAGCAGAGATAAGACTAGTAGAGGGAATCAGGACACCATATATTTT

j_call: TRBJ1-5
clone_size: .
v_call: TRBV19
d_call: .
cdr3_aa: CASKDRRGNQPQHF
cdr3_nt: TGTGCCAGTAAGGACCGGAGGGGCAATCAGCCCCAGCATTTT